The 10 T cell receptor beta chains below all came from one sample that was sequenced in a study of blood T cell repertoires in COVID-19. Clones were sequenced by immunoSEQ multiplex PCR, and TCRdb holds only the in-frame ones, with some missing. Seen here are about 110,000 clones, 85% to 90% observed once, and the top ten hold around 3%. The sample taken for sequencing was peripheral blood. These receptors came from a woman in her 50s with acute or convalescent COVID-19.

The chain couples TRBV6-5 to TRBJ2-7; possibly TRBD2 for D (5 bases). The CDR3 is made up of 12 amino acids. Germline V lookup: CDR1 MNHEY, CDR2 SVGAGI. The V end lost 8 bases, the J end lost 6 bases, and 14 bases lay between the germline ends. The CDR3 spells CASFGQAGEQYF. Written as DNA, the CDR3 is TGTGCCAGCTTCGGGCAGGCGGGCGAGCAGTACTTC.

The rearrangement joins TRBV27 to TRBJ2-7, with TRBD1 matching over 9 bases. Unmatched junction bases numbered 8, after V lost 6 bases and J lost 2 bases. The CDR3 spans 15 residues. Germline loops: CDR1 MNHEY, CDR2 SMNVEV (reference sequence). CDR3 protein: CASSRDRGGTYEQYF. The DNA for the CDR3 is TGTGCCAGCAGCCGAGACAGGGGGGGAACCTACGAGCAGTACTTC.

The rearrangement uses TRBV10-1 and TRBJ2-7; no clear D. The germline V gene encodes CDR1 WNHNN and CDR2 SYGVQD (reference sequence). The V gene lost 11 bases and the J gene lost 0 bases, with 14 bases spanning the gap. The CDR3 has 13 amino acids. CDR3 sequence (DNA): TGCGCCCCCACCTCGAGGAGCTCCTACGAGCAGTACTTC. This encodes CAPTSRSSYEQYF.

The CDR3 loop reads CASSPPPSGSGEQFF. CDR3 DNA sequence: TGTGCCAGCTCACCGCCTCCTAGCGGGAGCGGTGAGCAGTTCTTC. This chain connects TRBV18 to TRBJ2-1, with 10 positions matching TRBD2. This CDR3 contains 15 residues. Trimming removed 3 bases from V and 9 bases from J; junction bases left unmatched: 8. CDR1 and CDR2 from the germline V gene are KGHSH and LQKENI.

The chain combines TRBV23-1 with TRBJ1-1; unclear D gene. TRBV23-1 is flagged as an ORF with uncertain function. The CDR3 is made up of 15 amino acids. Trimming removed 2 bases from V and 2 bases from J, with 12 bases in between. CDR3 protein: CASSQNPGLNTEAFF. The CDR3 DNA reads TGCGCCAGCAGTCAAAATCCAGGCCTAAACACTGAAGCTTTCTTT.

The CDR3 protein is CASIGAGANVLTF. The CDR3 DNA reads TGTGCCAGCATCGGGGCTGGGGCCAACGTCCTGACTTTC. The chain joins TRBV6-5 to TRBJ2-6, with D perhaps matching TRBD2 (5 bases). Between the trimmed V and J ends, which lost 7 bases and 2 bases, there was a span of 6 bases. The CDR3 contains 13 residues. CDR1 is MNHEY and CDR2 is SVGAGI in the germline V gene.

The V gene is TRBV19, the J gene TRBJ1-5; D is perhaps TRBD1 (6 bases). Trimming shortened V by 6 bases and J by 7 bases, and 13 bases separated the two germline ends. The CDR3 totals 13 residues. In germline, CDR1 is LNHDA, CDR2 SQIVND (reference sequence). This CDR3 reads CASSPQGKQPQHF. As DNA, the CDR3 is TGTGCCAGTAGCCCTCAGGGGAAACAGCCCCAGCATTTT.

Only one count was recorded for this clone. The V gene is TRBV2, the J gene TRBJ1-2, with D tentatively TRBD1 (6 bases). CDR3 length: 14 amino acids. Germline CDR1 and CDR2: SNHLY and FYNNEI. The ends were cut back, 3 bases at V and 4 bases at J, with 12 bases in the middle. CDR3 in DNA: TGTGCCAGCAGTGACCAGCAGGGGACCTATGGCTACACCTTC. Amino acids: CASSDQQGTYGYTF.

The chain recombines TRBV5-5 with TRBJ2-2, with D possibly being TRBD1 (5 bases). This CDR3 has 14 residues. Trimming removed 5 bases from V and 7 bases from J, with 15 bases in between. The germline V gene has CDR1 SGHKS and CDR2 YYEKEE (reference sequence). CDR3 nucleotide sequence: TGTGCCAGCAGTTCCGGACAAGGCGGCGGGGAGCTGTTTTTT. Protein: CASSSGQGGGELFF.

The CDR3 DNA reads TGTGCCAGCAGTCCCAGCTATAATTCACCCCTCCACTTT. Amino acids: CASSPSYNSPLHF. The chain has TRBV27 and TRBJ1-6; D unresolved. Germline V gene lookup returns CDR1 MNHEY and CDR2 SMNVEV (reference sequence). The CDR3 runs 13 residues. V lost 5 bases and J lost 3, with 5 bases in between.